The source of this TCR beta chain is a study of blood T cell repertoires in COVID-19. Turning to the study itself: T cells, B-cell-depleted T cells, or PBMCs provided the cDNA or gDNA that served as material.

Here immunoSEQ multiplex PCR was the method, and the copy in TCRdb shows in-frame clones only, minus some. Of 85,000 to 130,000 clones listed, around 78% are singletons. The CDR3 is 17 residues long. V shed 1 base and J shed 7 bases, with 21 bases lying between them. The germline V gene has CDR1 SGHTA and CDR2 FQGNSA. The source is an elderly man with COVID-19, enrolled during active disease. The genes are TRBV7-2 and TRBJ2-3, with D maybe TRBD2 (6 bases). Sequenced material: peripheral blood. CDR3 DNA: TGTGCCAGCAGCTTAGGTGGGGTGCGCGGGATCGGAAATACGCAGTATTTT. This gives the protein CASSLGGVRGIGNTQYF.